This TCR beta chain was identified during a study of regulatory T cells in long-lasting Graves disease. This clonotype was recorded at least ten times. According to the study, TCR beta libraries were built with iRepertoire HTBI primers and CDR3-region Arm-PCR. TCRdb reanalysed the multiplex PCR reads using MiXCR and keeps one entry per CDR3 protein. The sample carries 360,000 or so distinct CDR3 sequences, around 15% recorded once. The sample's time point: newly diagnosed GD, antithyroid drugs for less than 3 months. PBMC RNA was the source of the TCR library. The CDR3 spans 15 residues. In germline, CDR1 is SGHAT, CDR2 FQNNGV. Trimming took 5 bases from V and 3 from J, leaving 14 bases between them. This same sample was also taken into another study, of T cells in Graves' hyperthyroidism and ophthalmopathy.

This chain joins TRBV11-2 and TRBJ1-5, with D perhaps matching TRBD1 (5 bases). The source of this sequence is a woman aged 18 to 35 with Graves disease. This material consisted of peripheral blood mononuclear cells (PBMCs), taken at new diagnosis, from a patient treated with antithyroid drugs. CDR3: CASSRDGDYNQPQHF. For the CDR3, the DNA is TGTGCCAGCAGCCGGGACGGGGACTACAATCAGCCCCAGCATTTT.